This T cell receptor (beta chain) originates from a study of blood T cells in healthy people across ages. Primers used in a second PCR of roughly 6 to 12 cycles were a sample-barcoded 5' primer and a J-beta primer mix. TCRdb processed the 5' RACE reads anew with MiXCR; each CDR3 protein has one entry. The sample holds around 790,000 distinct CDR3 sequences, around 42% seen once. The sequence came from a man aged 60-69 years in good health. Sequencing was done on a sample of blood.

CDR3 sequence (DNA): TGCGCCAGCAGCCAAAGCCCTCAGGGGGCGACGGGCGAGCAGTACTTC. Translated, it gives CASSQSPQGATGEQYF. The rearrangement joins TRBV4-3 to TRBJ2-7; 8 nucleotides agree with TRBD1. V shed 2 bases, J shed 6 bases, and the junction held 12 bases outside the gene matches. The germline V gene has CDR1 LGHNA and CDR2 YSLEER. This CDR3 has 16 residues.